Shown below are 10 T cell receptor beta chains from a single sample sequenced in a study of blood T cells in healthy people across ages. A J-beta primer mix and a sample-barcoded 5' primer were used in a second PCR of about 7 to 12 cycles. TCRdb recomputed calls from the 5' RACE reads with MiXCR, one row per CDR3 protein. This sample has approximately 1.5 million distinct CDR3 sequences, with about 31% found just once. Sequencing was performed on blood. The receptor source for this set is a woman aged 30 to 39 in good health.

A few counts support this clonotype. The rearrangement uses TRBV11-2 and TRBJ2-3, with 10 bases aligning to TRBD2. Germline assignment: CDR1 SGHAT and CDR2 FQNNGV. This CDR3 has 15 amino acids. V dropped 5 bases and J dropped 2; count of bases not matched to a gene: 4. DNA of the CDR3: TGTGCCAGCAGCCGCGGGACTAGCGCCACAGATACGCAGTATTTT. The encoded protein is CASSRGTSATDTQYF.

This clonotype was picked up one time. The CDR3 nucleotides are TGTGCCAGTAGTCGAGACAGGGGGCCTAATGGCTACACCTTC. Encoded protein: CASSRDRGPNGYTF. The chain uses TRBV19 and TRBJ1-2; 10 positions match TRBD1. With V trimmed by 5 bases and J by 6 bases, 6 bases remained unmatched. The germline gives CDR1 LNHDA, CDR2 SQIVND (reference sequence). CDR3 length: 14 amino acids.

V usage is TRBV28 and J usage is TRBJ1-1; D gene unclear. The CDR3 is 13 residues long. V lost 5 bases, J lost 5 bases, and 12 bases lay in between. Germline CDR1 reads MDHEN; CDR2 reads SYDVKM. CDR3 residues: CASSQTVATEAFF. The CDR3 region has the DNA TGTGCCAGCAGTCAGACGGTGGCAACTGAAGCTTTCTTT.

The chain uses TRBV5-1 and TRBJ2-5; D not resolved. The CDR3 runs 14 residues. Germline loops: CDR1 SGHRS, CDR2 YFSETQ. V gave up 1 base and J gave up 4 bases, with 11 bases separating them. The DNA of the CDR3 is TGCGCCAGCAGCTTGAATCGTAGGGCAGAGACCCAGTACTTC. This encodes CASSLNRRAETQYF.

Many counts were recorded for this clonotype. This chain uses TRBV12-3 or TRBV12-4 with TRBJ2-5; TRBD2 aligns across 11 bases. V trimming: 6 bases; J trimming: 5 bases; junction bases outside the gene matches: 8. This CDR3 comprises 15 residues. CDR3 DNA: TGTGCCAGCAGGCTAGGACTAGCGGGCGAGGAGACCCAGTACTTC. Translated: CASRLGLAGEETQYF.

The chain links TRBV3-1 to TRBJ2-3, with TRBD2 as a possible D gene (7 bases). The CDR3 loop spans 14 amino acids. Germline CDR1 is LGHDT and CDR2 is YNNKEL (reference sequence). The V end was cut by 5 bases, the J end by 4 bases, with 13 bases between. CDR3 residues: CASSKKGGADTQYF. In DNA, the CDR3 is TGTGCCAGCAGCAAAAAGGGGGGGGCAGATACGCAGTATTTT.

A single count supports this clonotype. The junction does not match germline at one end; this may be a read error. The chain is built from TRBV6-6 and TRBJ1-5, with D possibly being TRBD1 (5 bases). The CDR3 extends over 15 amino acids. The germline V gene encodes CDR1 MNHNY and CDR2 SVGAGI (reference sequence). CDR3 amino acids: CASSLAGDSSQPQHF. DNA for the CDR3: TGTGCCAGCAGTCTGGCGGGGGATAGCAGTCAGCCCCAGCATTTT.

The gene calls are TRBV25-1 and TRBJ2-7, with TRBD2 identical over 12 bases. V shed 6 bases and J 3 bases; nucleotides not matched to a gene: 6. This CDR3 comprises 15 residues. The germline CDR1 and CDR2 sequences are MGHDK and SYGVNS. The CDR3 sequence: CASSLGLAGCYEQYF. The CDR3 DNA reads TGTGCCAGCAGCCTTGGACTAGCGGGATGCTACGAGCAGTACTTC.

CDR3 region: CASSAWDTMNTEAFF. In DNA form, the CDR3 reads TGTGCCAGCAGTGCCTGGGACACCATGAACACTGAAGCTTTCTTT. The J gene is TRBJ1-1, the V gene TRBV6-1; perhaps TRBD1 as D (6 bases). CDR1 is MNHNS, CDR2 SASEGT, per germline. V gave up 4 bases and J gave up 0 bases, with 12 bases separating them. The CDR3 totals 15 residues.

The rearrangement uses TRBV20-1 and TRBJ2-5; D gene ambiguous. The CDR3 has 15 amino acids. The ends were cut back, 3 bases at V and 2 bases at J, with 16 bases in the middle. Germline-derived CDR1 and CDR2 are DFQATT and SNEGSKA (reference sequence). The DNA for the CDR3 is TGCAGTGCTAGCTTCGGATCCGGCAGGCAAGAGACCCAGTACTTC. It specifies CSASFGSGRQETQYF.